Below, one T cell receptor (beta chain) is given with its context. Its specificity is unknown. At one end, the junction sequence differs from germline, possibly due to a read error. The CDR3 is 14 amino acids. The germline V gene encodes CDR1 SGHNT and CDR2 YENEEA. In the study's own analysis: Building a distant-metastasis classifier for papillary thyroid cancer drew on CDR3 differences across clinicopathological groups. With MiXCR, TCRdb called clones anew from the PCR reads. The V and J calls shown here were made by TCRdb, not taken from the authors' results. Of 5,500 to 7,500 clones listed, approximately 34% are singletons. The sample is drawn from a study of metastatic and nonmetastatic thyroid tumors. Overall study: Repertoires of blood and of tissue (tumor or nodule) from malignant and benign thyroid patients were compared.

Study-level points and caveats: Patients with malignant thyroid tumors reportedly had significantly higher TCR beta diversity than those with benign nodules, in blood and tumor.

All patients were treatment-naive before thyroid surgery. The TCR originated in a female donor with papillary thyroid cancer or a benign thyroid nodule (not recorded which). Some clones in this sample may be carry-over from other donors' samples. The source material was tumor tissue. The rearrangement uses TRBV11-3 and TRBJ1-1, with TRBD1 matching over 7 bases. For the CDR3, the DNA is TGTGTCAGCAGCCAGGGGGTCAGCCGGGCTGAAGCTTTCTTT. Its translation: CVSSQGVSRAEAFF.